This T cell receptor (beta chain) is from a study of blood T cell repertoires in COVID-19. The overall study: Whether acute or convalescent, the COVID-19 samples came from the United States, Italy and Spain. Nucleic acid was either cDNA or gDNA, and it came from T cells, B-cell-depleted T cells, or PBMCs.

Original processing methods: For nucleated cells, counts were estimated from reference gene primer amplification. The repertoire was sequenced with immunoSEQ multiplex PCR; TCRdb's copy has only in-frame clones and lacks some. V, J and clone size are taken as reported in that table, and D and trimming were inferred from the DNA itself. This sample has 130,000 to 150,000 clones, with 75% to 85% found just once. Germline V gives CDR1 KGHSH, CDR2 LQKENI. The V gene lost 8 bases and the J gene lost 4 bases, with 17 bases spanning the gap. The CDR3 has 14 residues. Source material: peripheral blood. The rearrangement uses TRBV18 and TRBJ1-1; D is unclear. This TCR was sampled from a man aged 55 to 70 with active or convalescent COVID-19. The CDR3 spells CASALLQGGTEAFF. In nucleotides, the CDR3 is TGTGCCAGCGCTCTCCTACAAGGAGGCACTGAAGCTTTCTTT.